These 20 T cell receptor beta chains originate from one sample sequenced in a study of blood T cells in healthy people across ages. A sample-barcoded 5' primer and a J-beta primer mix were used in a second PCR of about 6 to 11 cycles. TCRdb re-called the 5' RACE reads with MiXCR, one entry per CDR3 protein. The sample holds about a million distinct CDR3 sequences, roughly 48% seen once. Specimen: blood. Receptors were obtained from a man aged 25 to 40 in good health.

The J gene is TRBJ2-1, the V gene TRBV5-1; 13 bases fit TRBD2. Germline CDR1 reads SGHRS; CDR2 reads YFSETQ. The CDR3 covers 16 residues. J was trimmed by 12 bases and V by 6 bases; bases with no gene match: 15. CDR3 region: CASTLSGTSGEVGQFF. The CDR3 DNA is TGCGCCAGCACTCTTTCCGGGACTAGCGGGGAAGTAGGGCAGTTCTTC.

This clonotype was counted only a few times. The chain is built from TRBV5-1 and TRBJ1-6, with 8 positions matching TRBD1. The V and J ends lost 4 bases and 10 bases, in that order; junction bases with no gene match: 13. The CDR3 extends over 16 amino acids. The germline gives CDR1 SGHRS, CDR2 YFSETQ. CDR3 protein: CASSLSGQGVGSPLHF. As DNA, the CDR3 is TGCGCCAGCAGCCTCTCCGGACAGGGTGTTGGATCACCCCTCCACTTT.

The rearrangement uses TRBV6-4 and TRBJ2-3; D not resolved. Trimming shortened V by 0 bases and J by 0 bases, and 19 bases separated the two germline ends. CDR3 length equals 19 residues. In germline, CDR1 is MRHNA, CDR2 SNTAGT. The CDR3 nucleotides read TGTGCCAGCAGTGACTCGATTTGCGTTGTCTTGGAGAGCACAGATACGCAGTATTTT. As protein: CASSDSICVVLESTDTQYF.

This clonotype was recorded once. The V gene is TRBV12-3 or TRBV12-4, the J gene TRBJ2-3; D possibly corresponds to TRBD2 (6 bases). Trimming took 5 bases from V and 4 from J, leaving 16 bases between them. This CDR3 is 15 amino acids long. Here the CDR3 DNA reads TGTGCCAGCAGTGCCCTAAGAGCGGGCGCAGATACGCAGTATTTT. Translated, it gives CASSALRAGADTQYF.

With regard to this clonotype: Mismatch with germline at one junction end may stem from a read error. The genes are TRBV7-7 and TRBJ2-5; 10 nucleotides align to TRBD2. Germline V gene lookup returns CDR1 SSHAT and CDR2 FNYEAQ (reference sequence). The CDR3 extends over 15 amino acids. CDR3 sequence reads: CASSSSTSGVETQYF. The CDR3 nucleotides are TGTGCTAGCAGCTCAAGCACTAGCGGGGTAGAGACCCAGTACTTC.

V and J are TRBV12-3 or TRBV12-4 and TRBJ2-7; 9 bases match TRBD1. The CDR3 spans 15 residues. Losses at the gene ends were 5 bases for V and 4 bases for J; bases not matched to a gene: 9. The CDR3: CASSDHGTGNYEQYF. The CDR3 DNA sequence: TGTGCCAGCAGTGACCATGGGACAGGGAATTACGAGCAGTACTTC.

This rearrangement joins TRBV24-1 to TRBJ2-7; a possible D gene is TRBD1 (5 bases). Germline V lookup: CDR1 KGHDR, CDR2 SFDVKD. The germline V and J ends were trimmed by 3 bases and 5 bases, with 22 bases remaining between them. The length of the CDR3 is 17 residues. The CDR3 loop is CATSDLSRQPQSDEQYF. CDR3 DNA sequence: TGTGCCACCAGTGATCTCTCTAGACAGCCCCAAAGTGACGAGCAGTACTTC.

This clonotype turned up a few times. The V and J genes are TRBV7-2 and TRBJ1-5, with a possible D match to TRBD1 (6 bases). The germline V and J ends were trimmed by 3 bases and 7 bases, with 16 bases remaining between them. The CDR3 runs to 15 residues. Germline V lookup: CDR1 SGHTA, CDR2 FQGNSA. The CDR3 loop is CASSFKTGLGQPQHF. In DNA, the CDR3 is TGTGCCAGCAGCTTCAAGACAGGCCTCGGGCAGCCCCAGCATTTT.

V is TRBV29-1 and J is TRBJ2-3; no clear D gene. The V end was cut by 4 bases, the J end by 1 base, with 6 bases between. CDR1 is SQVTM, CDR2 ANQGSEA, per germline. CDR3 length: 12 residues. The CDR3, as DNA: TGCAGCGTTGTCAAAGGCACAGATACGCAGTATTTT. Its translation: CSVVKGTDTQYF.

This clonotype was observed a single time. The chain carries TRBV9 and TRBJ2-3, with 9 positions matching TRBD2. The length of the CDR3 is 16 residues. Unmatched junction bases numbered 6, after V lost 0 bases and J lost 4 bases. CDR1 is SGDLS and CDR2 is YYNGEE in the germline V gene. The CDR3 DNA is TGTGCCAGCAGCGTAGGCGGGGCGGGAGGGTCAGATACGCAGTATTTT. It specifies CASSVGGAGGSDTQYF.

This clonotype occurred a few times. The chain couples TRBV27 to TRBJ2-1, with D perhaps given as TRBD1 or TRBD2 (5 bases each). Germline-derived CDR1 and CDR2 are MNHEY and SMNVEV (reference sequence). The V and J ends lost 5 bases and 9 bases respectively, with 20 bases between them. There are 15 residues in the CDR3. This CDR3 reads CASSPSMRVRGEQFF. CDR3 DNA sequence: TGTGCCAGCAGTCCGAGTATGAGGGTTAGGGGTGAGCAGTTCTTC.

The V call is TRBV9, the J call TRBJ2-1; 10 bases fit TRBD2. The CDR3 runs to 15 residues. V shed 4 bases and J 6 bases; nucleotides not matched to a gene: 7. CDR1 is SGDLS and CDR2 is YYNGEE in the germline V gene. The CDR3 sequence: CASSPVAGGFNEQFF. The CDR3 DNA sequence: TGTGCCAGCAGCCCGGTAGCGGGGGGTTTCAATGAGCAGTTCTTC. The whole variable domain, remainder taken from reference TRBV9 and TRBJ2-1, is DSGVTQTPKHLITATGQRVTLRCSPRSGDLSVYWYQQSLDQGLQFLIQYYNGEERAKGNILERFSAQQFPDLHSELNLSSLELGDSALYFCASSPVAGGFNEQFFGPGTRLTVL.

This chain links TRBV6-1 with TRBJ2-1; D ambiguous. The V and J ends lost 3 bases and 5 bases respectively, with 17 bases between them. Germline assignment: CDR1 MNHNS and CDR2 SASEGT. The CDR3 loop spans 16 amino acids. The CDR3 loop is CASSDSLDPGHNEQFF. The CDR3 DNA reads as TGTGCCAGCAGTGATAGTTTGGACCCTGGACACAATGAGCAGTTCTTC.

This sequence joins TRBV6-2 or TRBV6-3 and TRBJ2-1, with 9 bases identical to TRBD2. The CDR3 loop spans 14 amino acids. J lost 6 bases, V lost 8 bases, and 8 bases had no gene match. The germline gives CDR1 MNHEY, CDR2 SVGEGT. CDR3 bases: TGTGCCAGCGCCTGGGGACTAGCCTCCAATGAGCAGTTCTTC. This gives the protein CASAWGLASNEQFF.

This clonotype was found a few times. This chain links TRBV15 with TRBJ2-3; D is tentatively TRBD1 or TRBD2 (6 bases each). This CDR3 comprises 17 residues. Trimming pared 1 base from V and 0 bases from J, leaving 14 bases between. Germline lookup yields CDR1 LNHNV and CDR2 YYDKDF (reference sequence). CDR3 nucleotides: TGTGCCACCAGCAGAGGATCCGGGGGCCGGAGCACAGATACGCAGTATTTT. Encoded protein: CATSRGSGGRSTDTQYF.

CDR3 residues: CASSQEPAVGTEAFF. The CDR3 region has the DNA TGCGCCAGCAGCCAAGAACCGGCGGTGGGCACTGAAGCTTTCTTT. The rearrangement uses TRBV4-1 and TRBJ1-1; D not resolved. The CDR3 has 15 residues. Germline V gene sequence: CDR1 MGHRA, CDR2 YSYEKL. V was clipped by 0 bases and J by 4 bases, with 12 bases between them.

V gene TRBV9 combines with J gene TRBJ2-7; 7 bases agree with TRBD2. Germline loops: CDR1 SGDLS, CDR2 YYNGEE. This CDR3 is 15 amino acids long. V dropped 0 bases and J dropped 2; count of bases not matched to a gene: 5. DNA for the CDR3: TGTGCCAGCAGCGTAGCGTCTAGCGGCCCCTACGAGCAGTACTTC. Translating gives CASSVASSGPYEQYF.

In its sample, this clonotype was seen many times. DNA for the CDR3: TGTGCCAGCAGCCAACAATCACAGGGAGGCTACGAGCAGTACTTC. Translated, it gives CASSQQSQGGYEQYF. This chain uses TRBV4-2 with TRBJ2-7, with D perhaps being TRBD1 or TRBD2 (6 bases each). The V and J ends lost 2 bases and 3 bases respectively, with 14 bases between them. Germline V lookup: CDR1 LGHNA, CDR2 YNFKEQ. The CDR3 consists of 15 residues.

The chain carries TRBV28 and TRBJ2-3, with D possibly TRBD2 on 5 matching bases. Looked up from germline, CDR1 is MDHEN and CDR2 is SYDVKM. CDR3 length: 13 amino acids. The V and J ends lost 4 bases and 5 bases respectively, with 10 bases between them. The CDR3 bases are TGTGCCAGCAGTTCCAGGAGGATAGATACGCAGTATTTT. Its protein is CASSSRRIDTQYF.

This chain links TRBV9 with TRBJ2-1, with TRBD2 matching over 7 bases. The trim removed 0 bases at V and 6 bases at J, leaving 12 bases unmatched. The germline CDR1 and CDR2 sequences are SGDLS and YYNGEE. The CDR3 contains 17 residues. In DNA form, the CDR3 reads TGTGCCAGCAGCGTAGGAGCAGGGACTACCCGGGGCAATGAGCAGTTCTTC. Translation gives CASSVGAGTTRGNEQFF.